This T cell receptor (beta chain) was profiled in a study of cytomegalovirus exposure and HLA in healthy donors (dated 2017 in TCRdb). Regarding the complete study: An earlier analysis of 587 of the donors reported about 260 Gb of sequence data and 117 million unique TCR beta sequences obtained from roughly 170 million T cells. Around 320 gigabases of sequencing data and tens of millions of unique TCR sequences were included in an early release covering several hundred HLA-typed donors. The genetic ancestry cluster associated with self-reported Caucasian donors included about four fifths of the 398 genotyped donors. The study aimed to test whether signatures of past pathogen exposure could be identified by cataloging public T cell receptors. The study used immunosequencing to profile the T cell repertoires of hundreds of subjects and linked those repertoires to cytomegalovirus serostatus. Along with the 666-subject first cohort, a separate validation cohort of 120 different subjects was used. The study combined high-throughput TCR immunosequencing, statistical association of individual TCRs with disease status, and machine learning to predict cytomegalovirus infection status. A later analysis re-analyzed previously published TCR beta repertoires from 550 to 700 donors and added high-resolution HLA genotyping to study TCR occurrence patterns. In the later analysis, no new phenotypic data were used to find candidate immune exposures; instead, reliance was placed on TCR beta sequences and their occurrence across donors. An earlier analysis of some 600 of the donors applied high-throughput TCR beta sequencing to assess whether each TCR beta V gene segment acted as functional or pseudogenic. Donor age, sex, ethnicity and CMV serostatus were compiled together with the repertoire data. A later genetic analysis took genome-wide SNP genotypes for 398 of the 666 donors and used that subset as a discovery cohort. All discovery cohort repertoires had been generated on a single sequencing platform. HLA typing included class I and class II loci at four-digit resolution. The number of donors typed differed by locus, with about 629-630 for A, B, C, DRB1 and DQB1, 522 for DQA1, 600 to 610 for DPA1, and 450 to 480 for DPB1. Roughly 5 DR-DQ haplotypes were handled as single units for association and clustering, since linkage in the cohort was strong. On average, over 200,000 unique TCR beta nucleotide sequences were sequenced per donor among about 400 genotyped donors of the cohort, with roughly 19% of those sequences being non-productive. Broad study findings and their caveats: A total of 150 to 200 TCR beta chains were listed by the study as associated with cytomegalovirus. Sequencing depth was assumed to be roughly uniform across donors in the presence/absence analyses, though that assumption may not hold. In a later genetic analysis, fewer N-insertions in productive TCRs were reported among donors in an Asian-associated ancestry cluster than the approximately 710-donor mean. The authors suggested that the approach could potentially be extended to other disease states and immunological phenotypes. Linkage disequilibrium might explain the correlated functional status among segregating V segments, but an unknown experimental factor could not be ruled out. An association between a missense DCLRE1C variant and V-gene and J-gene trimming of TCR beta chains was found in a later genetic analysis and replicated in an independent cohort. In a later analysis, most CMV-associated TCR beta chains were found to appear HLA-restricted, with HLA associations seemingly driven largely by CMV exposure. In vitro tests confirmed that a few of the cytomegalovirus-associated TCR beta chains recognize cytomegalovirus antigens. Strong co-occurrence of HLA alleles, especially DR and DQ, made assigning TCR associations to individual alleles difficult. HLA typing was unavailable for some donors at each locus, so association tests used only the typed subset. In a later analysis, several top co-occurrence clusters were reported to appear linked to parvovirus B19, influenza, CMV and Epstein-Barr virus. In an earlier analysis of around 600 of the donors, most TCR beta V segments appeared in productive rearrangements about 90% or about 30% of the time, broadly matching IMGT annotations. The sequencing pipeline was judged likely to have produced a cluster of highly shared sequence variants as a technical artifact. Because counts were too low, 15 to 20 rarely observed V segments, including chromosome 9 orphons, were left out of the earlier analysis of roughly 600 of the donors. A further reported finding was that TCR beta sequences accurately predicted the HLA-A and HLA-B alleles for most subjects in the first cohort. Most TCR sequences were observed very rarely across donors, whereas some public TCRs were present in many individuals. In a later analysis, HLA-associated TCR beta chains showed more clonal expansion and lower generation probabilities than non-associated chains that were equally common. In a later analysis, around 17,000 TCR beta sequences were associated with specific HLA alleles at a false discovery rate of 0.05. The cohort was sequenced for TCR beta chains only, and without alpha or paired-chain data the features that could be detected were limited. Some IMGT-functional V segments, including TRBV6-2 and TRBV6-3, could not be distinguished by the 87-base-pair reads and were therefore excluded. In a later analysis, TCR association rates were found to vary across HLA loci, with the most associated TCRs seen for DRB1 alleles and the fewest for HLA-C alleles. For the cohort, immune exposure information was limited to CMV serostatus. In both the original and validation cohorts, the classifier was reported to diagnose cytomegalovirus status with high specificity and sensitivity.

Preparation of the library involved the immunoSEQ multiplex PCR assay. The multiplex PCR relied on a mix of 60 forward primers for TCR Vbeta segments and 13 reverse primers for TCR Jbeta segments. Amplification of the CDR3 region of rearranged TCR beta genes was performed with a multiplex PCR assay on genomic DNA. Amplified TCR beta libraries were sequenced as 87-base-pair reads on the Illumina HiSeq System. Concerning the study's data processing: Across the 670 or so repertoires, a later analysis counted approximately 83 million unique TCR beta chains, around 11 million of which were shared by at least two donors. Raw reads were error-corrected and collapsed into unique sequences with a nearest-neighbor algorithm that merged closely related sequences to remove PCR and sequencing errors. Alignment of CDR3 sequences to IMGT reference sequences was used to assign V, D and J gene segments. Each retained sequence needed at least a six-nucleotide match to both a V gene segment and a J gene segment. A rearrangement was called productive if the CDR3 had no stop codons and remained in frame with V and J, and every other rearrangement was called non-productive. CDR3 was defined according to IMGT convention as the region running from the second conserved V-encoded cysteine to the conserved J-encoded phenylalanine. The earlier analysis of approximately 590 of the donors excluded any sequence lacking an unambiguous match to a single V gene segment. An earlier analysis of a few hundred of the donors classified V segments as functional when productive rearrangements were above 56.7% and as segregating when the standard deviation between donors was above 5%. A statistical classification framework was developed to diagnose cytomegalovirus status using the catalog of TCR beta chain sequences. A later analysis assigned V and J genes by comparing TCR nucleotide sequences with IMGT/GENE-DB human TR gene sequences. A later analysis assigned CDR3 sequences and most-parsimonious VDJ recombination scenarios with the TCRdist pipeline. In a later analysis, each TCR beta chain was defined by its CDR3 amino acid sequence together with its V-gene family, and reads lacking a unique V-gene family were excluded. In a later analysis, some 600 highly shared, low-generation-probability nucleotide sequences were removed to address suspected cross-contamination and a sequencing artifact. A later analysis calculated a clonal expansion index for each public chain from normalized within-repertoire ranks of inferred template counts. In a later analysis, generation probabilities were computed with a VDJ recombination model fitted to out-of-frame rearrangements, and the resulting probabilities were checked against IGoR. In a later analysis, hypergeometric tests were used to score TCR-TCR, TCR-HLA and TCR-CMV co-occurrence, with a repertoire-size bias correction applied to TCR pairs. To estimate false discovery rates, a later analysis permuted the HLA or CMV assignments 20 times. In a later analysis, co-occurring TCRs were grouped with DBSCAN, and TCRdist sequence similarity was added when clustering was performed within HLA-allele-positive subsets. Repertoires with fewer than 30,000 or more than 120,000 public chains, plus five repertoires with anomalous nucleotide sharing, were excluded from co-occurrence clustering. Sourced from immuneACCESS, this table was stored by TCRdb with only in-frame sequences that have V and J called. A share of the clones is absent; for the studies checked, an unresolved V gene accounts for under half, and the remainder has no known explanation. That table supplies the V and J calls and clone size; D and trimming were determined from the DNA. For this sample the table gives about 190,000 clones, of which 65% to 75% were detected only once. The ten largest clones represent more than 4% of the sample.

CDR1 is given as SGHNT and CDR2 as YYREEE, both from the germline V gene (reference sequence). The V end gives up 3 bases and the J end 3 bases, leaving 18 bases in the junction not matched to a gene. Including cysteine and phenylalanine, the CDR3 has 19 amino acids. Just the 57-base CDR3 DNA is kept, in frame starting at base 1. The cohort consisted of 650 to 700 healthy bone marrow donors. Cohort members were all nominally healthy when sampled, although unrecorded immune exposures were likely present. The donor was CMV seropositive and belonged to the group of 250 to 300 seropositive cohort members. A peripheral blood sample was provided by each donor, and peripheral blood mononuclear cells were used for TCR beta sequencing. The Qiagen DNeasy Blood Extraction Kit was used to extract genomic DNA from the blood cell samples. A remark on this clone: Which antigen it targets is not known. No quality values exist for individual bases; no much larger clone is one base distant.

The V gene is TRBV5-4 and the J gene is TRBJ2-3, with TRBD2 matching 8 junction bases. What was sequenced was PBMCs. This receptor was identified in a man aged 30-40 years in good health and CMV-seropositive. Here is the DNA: TGTGCCAGCAGCTCCGGCATGAGGGCGGCGGGAGGTGGAACAGATACGCAGTATTTT. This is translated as CASSSGMRAAGGGTDTQYF.